The clone carrying this T cell receptor beta chain was counted a few times. Enrolment of Seattle patients took place during active infection, and they were followed longitudinally. Germline CDR1 and CDR2: KGHDR and SFDVKD. V lost 0 bases, J lost 8 bases, and 13 bases lay in between. There are 14 residues in the CDR3. This record belongs to a study of blood T cell repertoires in COVID-19. The overall study: T cells, B-cell-depleted T cells, or PBMCs provided the cDNA or gDNA that served as material.

Original processing notes: By means of reference gene primer amplification, nucleated cell counts were estimated. Sequencing was performed with immunoSEQ multiplex PCR; in TCRdb, only in-frame clones are kept and a portion is missing. That table furnishes V, J and clone size, whereas the DNA furnished D and trimming. The sample has 95,000 to 120,000 clones, about 85% seen once. This sequence was found in a woman aged 60-70 years with COVID-19, enrolled during active disease. This chain uses TRBV24-1 with TRBJ2-7; weak D call: TRBD1 (5 bases). The sample consisted of peripheral blood. The CDR3 DNA reads TGTGCCACCAGTGATTTGGACAGCCCTGTCAAGCAGTACTTC. Protein: CATSDLDSPVKQYF.